This is a list of T cell receptor beta chains from one sample in a study of PD-L1 blockade in urothelial cancer. The repertoire was sequenced with immunoSEQ multiplex PCR; TCRdb's copy has only in-frame clones and lacks some. Of tens of thousands of clones listed, 85% to 90% are singletons. Sequencing was performed on PBMCs, taken around atezolizumab (anti-PD-L1) treatment. The receptor source for this set is a man aged 55 to 69 with urothelial cancer. CDR3s include the opening cysteine and the closing phenylalanine or tryptophan. Clone size is given for some rows only: seen once, a few or many times, or a class if the clone is expanded.

clone_size	v_call	j_call	cdr3_aa
.	TRBV6-6	TRBJ1-1	CASSSSGTANTEAFF
.	TRBV5-5	TRBJ2-2	CASSLTGRVETGELFF
.	TRBV6-6	TRBJ2-1	CASSYPGQTYNEQFF
.	TRBV19	TRBJ2-2	CASSSGGGHTGELFF
.	TRBV7-9	TRBJ1-1	CASSSSTGGRTEAFF
.	TRBV7-9	TRBJ1-5	CATYYGDSTNQPQHF
.	TRBV15	TRBJ2-2	CATSRDKTGELFF
.	TRBV18	TRBJ2-7	CASSPRSGQQYF
.	TRBV11-2	TRBJ1-1	CASSFQGNTEAFF
.	TRBV30	TRBJ1-1	CAWSGMGGAVRNTEAFF
.	TRBV28	TRBJ1-2	CASRGTGVNYGYTF
.	TRBV30	TRBJ2-5	CAWSDPGRYQETQYF
.	TRBV5-4	TRBJ2-7	CASSSKAGGKYEQYF
.	TRBV6-1	TRBJ2-1	CASRGVISSYNEQFF
.	TRBV6-5	TRBJ1-3	CASSYSDRSGNTIYF
few	TRBV25-1	TRBJ2-7	CASSEGQGAGNYEQYF
.	TRBV5-4	TRBJ1-1	CASSRGAEMNTEAFF
.	TRBV7-7	TRBJ2-5	CASSLGGGSETQYF
.	TRBV6-1	TRBJ2-1	CASGVGYNEQFF
few	TRBV5-1	TRBJ2-7	CASSRQLAGATYEQYF
.	TRBV6-4	TRBJ1-2	CASRASFGYGYTF
.	TRBV12-5	TRBJ2-5	CASGSGTGGYETQYF
.	TRBV4-3	TRBJ2-3	CASSQVTSGGATDTQYF
.	TRBV20-1	TRBJ2-7	CSASRVYEQYF
.	TRBV18	TRBJ2-5	CASSLQETQYF
.	TRBV7-2	TRBJ2-5	CASTWAAGGWETQYF
.	TRBV7-9	TRBJ2-7	CASSLSGTGAFEQYF
.	TRBV5-1	TRBJ1-1	CASSLVGTGGDTEAFF
.	TRBV2	TRBJ1-4	CASRPTGSEKLFF
.	TRBV21-1	TRBJ2-7	CASSKRSNYTLNLHEQYF
.	TRBV5-5	TRBJ2-7	CASSIQDGYYEQYF
.	TRBV20-1	TRBJ1-2	CSAGRVVGHTF
.	TRBV7-3	TRBJ2-2	CASRTGMNGELFF
once	TRBV29-1	TRBJ2-1	CSVATGTTVNEQFF
.	TRBV5-5	TRBJ1-1	CASSLLGVKNRVNTEAFF
.	TRBV7-9	TRBJ2-3	CASSARGSTDTQYF
.	TRBV5-1	TRBJ2-7	CASSPSKVTSSLYEQYF
.	TRBV18	TRBJ2-5	CASSAGETQYF
.	TRBV5-4	TRBJ1-1	CASSLVGTDTEAFF
.	TRBV5-1	TRBJ1-1	CASSSMTGGTSEAFF
.	TRBV30	TRBJ1-1	CAWKRGNTEAFF
.	TRBV6-6	TRBJ2-1	CASSWSRYNEQFF
.	TRBV5-4	TRBJ2-5	CASSAGLGGGAKETQYF
.	TRBV7-9	TRBJ1-1	CASSTRPNGGGTEAFF
.	TRBV23-1	TRBJ2-3	CASSQSDRDATDTQYF
.	TRBV6-5	TRBJ2-7	CASSLQGYEQYF
.	TRBV19	TRBJ2-7	CASSIAQRGPYEQYF
once	TRBV7-2	TRBJ2-2	CASSLDGTSGDGGELFF
.	TRBV5-4	TRBJ2-7	CASSPELAGDGEQYF
.	TRBV19	TRBJ2-1	CASSRQGFDNEQFF
.	TRBV9	TRBJ2-1	CASSVAGTGANEQFF
.	TRBV2	TRBJ2-1	CASSDGTSRNEQFF
.	TRBV7-2	TRBJ2-5	CASSLRTSGGAGETQYF
.	TRBV6-6	TRBJ1-1	CASSYSNAQLPEAFF
.	TRBV5-1	TRBJ2-1	CASSRGQYNEQFF
.	TRBV7-9	TRBJ2-7	CASSLGTGKIGEQYF
.	TRBV10-3	TRBJ2-1	CAISGAVGNEQFF
.	TRBV29-1	TRBJ1-6	CSEPGQGASNSPLHF
medium-sized	TRBV9	TRBJ2-7	CASSVSTGGAYEQYF